This T cell receptor (beta chain) comes out of a study of radiotherapy plus CTLA-4 blockade in lung cancer. Turning to the study itself: Objective responses emerged in around 19% of patients, and 31% attained disease control. Findings and limits, study-wide: Some TCR clones had been derived from tumors. These clones expanded in peripheral blood after radiotherapy plus ipilimumab. Interferon-beta and early blood T cell clone dynamics reportedly predicted response best.

TCRdb's table, derived via immunoSEQ multiplex PCR, lists solely in-frame clones and lacks some. The data contain about 100,000 clones, 83% of them singletons. About this clone itself: Its antigen is unknown.

With ipilimumab providing CTLA-4 blockade, focal radiation was administered to patients who had chemo-refractory metastatic non-small-cell lung cancer. The ends were cut back, 3 bases at V and 4 bases at J, with 12 bases in the middle. Germline V gives CDR1 MNHEY, CDR2 SVGAGI. The CDR3 is 14 amino acids. This chain joins TRBV6-5 and TRBJ1-2, with TRBD1 as a possible D gene (6 bases). The sequencing here drew on peripheral blood, taken from a patient treated with radiotherapy plus ipilimumab. The receptor's source is a human donor with non-small cell lung cancer who had stable disease on radiotherapy plus ipilimumab. The CDR3, as DNA: TGTGCCAGCAGTTATGACCAGGGGCGCTATGGCTACACCTTC. It yields the protein CASSYDQGRYGYTF.